The 30 T cell receptor beta chains below were found in one sample sequenced in a study of T cells expressing NK-cell markers. From the 5' RACE reads, TCRdb lists one entry per CDR3 protein and no DNA. This sample contains 500,000 to 600,000 distinct CDR3 sequences. The material sequenced was blood T cells: a sorted CD56 or NKG2C T cell subset, CD4+ or CD8+ T cells, or bulk PBMC T cells (not recorded which). These receptors came from a man younger than 30 in good health.

The J gene is TRBJ1-1, the V gene TRBV6-5; lacking DNA, the TRBD1 call made by TCRdb goes unchecked. This CDR3 has 12 residues. Germline CDR1 is MNHEY and CDR2 is SVGAGI. CDR3 residues: CASSYDRVKAFF.

J is TRBJ2-7 and V is TRBV7-2. The CDR3 consists of 16 residues. Germline V lookup: CDR1 SGHTA, CDR2 FQGNSA. The CDR3 loop reads CASSLAVQQKLYEQYF.

The genes are TRBV24-1 and TRBJ2-3; TCRdb lists TRBD2, though no DNA is available to test this call. The CDR3 spans 18 residues. Germline V CDR1 and CDR2: KGHDR, SFDVKD. The CDR3 region is CATSGPLTSGSSPDTQYF.

The chain has TRBV6-1 and TRBJ1-4. The germline V gene encodes CDR1 MNHNS and CDR2 SASEGT. The CDR3 spans 14 residues. The CDR3: CASRETAVNEKLFF.

The CDR3 reads CASSQDFLGDTQYF. This chain links TRBV4-2 with TRBJ2-3. Germline V CDR1 and CDR2: LGHNA, YNFKEQ. CDR3 length equals 14 residues.

The genes are TRBV25-1 and TRBJ2-1; TCRdb names TRBD2, which stays unverified in the absence of DNA. Germline V lookup: CDR1 MGHDK, CDR2 SYGVNS. CDR3 length equals 15 residues. The CDR3 protein is CASSHVLAGKNEQFF. Full variable domain (missing parts from reference TRBV25-1 and TRBJ2-1): EADIYQTPRYLVIGTGKKITLECSQTMGHDKMYWYQQDPGMELHLIHYSYGVNSTEKGDLSSESTVSRIRTEHFPLTLESARPSHTSQYLCASSHVLAGKNEQFFGPGTRLTVL.

The chain carries TRBV12-3 or TRBV12-4 and TRBJ2-5. The CDR3 spans 16 residues. CDR3 protein: CASSLRMSDSQETQYF.

The V call is TRBV7-3, the J call TRBJ2-2; TCRdb names TRBD1, which stays unverified in the absence of DNA. This CDR3 has 16 residues. Germline lookup yields CDR1 SGHTA and CDR2 FQGTGA. This CDR3 is CASSLMGTGDPGELFF.

The chain combines TRBV28 with TRBJ2-7; without DNA, the TCRdb call of TRBD1 cannot be checked. CDR1 and CDR2 from the germline V gene are MDHEN and SYDVKM. The CDR3 totals 14 residues. CDR3 in amino acids: CASSLAGQGTEQYF.

V and J are TRBV6-1 and TRBJ2-3; no DNA is available, so the TRBD1 call from TCRdb remains unchecked. Germline assignment: CDR1 MNHNS and CDR2 SASEGT. The CDR3 extends over 12 amino acids. This chain's CDR3 is CASSEPGDTQYF.

This chain links TRBV10-3 with TRBJ2-6. This CDR3 has 16 residues. Germline V CDR1 and CDR2: ENHRY, SYGVKD. The CDR3 protein is CAISESWRSGANVLTF.

The rearrangement links TRBV6-2 or TRBV6-3 to TRBJ2-5. The CDR3 consists of 13 residues. Germline lookup yields CDR1 MNHEY and CDR2 SVGEGT. CDR3 residues: CASSYQSPETQYF.

This chain connects TRBV20-1 to TRBJ1-5; TCRdb picks TRBD1, but there is no DNA to check that call. CDR3 size: 12 residues. Germline V gene sequence: CDR1 DFQATT, CDR2 SNEGSKA (reference sequence). The CDR3 is CSALTGGQPQHF.

This rearrangement joins TRBV14 to TRBJ1-1; TCRdb's D call, TRBD1, is unchecked because there is no DNA. CDR3 length: 15 amino acids. Germline lookup yields CDR1 SGHDN and CDR2 FVKESK. Here the CDR3 reads CASSRRQALNTEAFF. The whole variable domain, filled in from reference TRBV14 and TRBJ1-1, reads EAGVTQFPSHSVIEKGQTVTLRCDPISGHDNLYWYRRVMGKEIKFLLHFVKESKQDESGMPNNRFLAERTGGTYSTLKVQPAELEDSGVYFCASSRRQALNTEAFFGQGTRLTVV.

The rearrangement links TRBV28 to TRBJ2-1; TCRdb proposes TRBD1, but this gene call is untestable without DNA. Germline assignment: CDR1 MDHEN and CDR2 SYDVKM. The CDR3 consists of 14 residues. The CDR3 here is CASSSETVYNEQFF.

The chain uses TRBV5-5 and TRBJ2-1. Germline V gene data show CDR1 as SGHKS and CDR2 as YYEKEE (reference sequence). The CDR3 is 12 amino acids. The CDR3 protein is CASSLFLNEQFF.

V gene TRBV20-1 combines with J gene TRBJ2-3; TCRdb's assignment of TRBD1 cannot be checked, as there is no DNA. Germline values: CDR1 DFQATT, CDR2 SNEGSKA (reference sequence). The CDR3 is 12 amino acids. The CDR3 sequence: CSAVGASDTQYF.

The chain is built from TRBV15 and TRBJ1-2. Germline CDR1 is LNHNV and CDR2 is YYDKDF (reference sequence). The CDR3 consists of 14 residues. CDR3 sequence reads: CATTQPGGPYGYTF.

The rearrangement uses TRBV30 and TRBJ2-3; checking the TCRdb D call of TRBD1 is not possible without DNA. The CDR3 sequence is 15 residues long. Germline V gives CDR1 GTSNPN, CDR2 SVGIG (reference sequence). The CDR3 loop reads CATTESDSSTDTQYF. The whole variable domain, remainder taken from reference TRBV30 and TRBJ2-3, is SQTIHQWPATLVQPVGSPLSLECTVEGTSNPNLYWYRQAAGRGLQLLFYSVGIGQISSEVPQNLSASRPQDRQFILSSKKLLLSDSGFYLCATTESDSSTDTQYFGPGTRLTVL.

The gene calls are TRBV30 and TRBJ2-2; the TRBD2 assignment by TCRdb is unverifiable without DNA. There are 16 residues in the CDR3. CDR1 GTSNPN and CDR2 SVGIG come from the germline V gene (reference sequence). CDR3 protein: CAWSVLAGLNTGELFF.

The chain carries TRBV5-1 and TRBJ2-5; with no DNA, the TCRdb D assignment of TRBD1 cannot be verified. The germline CDR1 and CDR2 sequences are SGHRS and YFSETQ. The CDR3 loop spans 13 amino acids. The CDR3: CASRRTQEETQYF.

This chain links TRBV18 with TRBJ2-1; the TCRdb D gene call, TRBD1, has no DNA to confirm it. The length of the CDR3 is 15 residues. Per germline, CDR1 KGHSH and CDR2 LQKENI. The CDR3 loop is CASSQSGTGMNEQFF.

V usage is TRBV27 and J usage is TRBJ2-3; no DNA is available, so the TRBD1 call from TCRdb remains unchecked. The CDR3 covers 17 residues. Germline V gives CDR1 MNHEY, CDR2 SMNVEV (reference sequence). CDR3: CASIKLGGARFTDTQYF.

The chain couples TRBV4-3 to TRBJ2-7; TCRdb reports TRBD2, a call that lacks DNA to check it against. The CDR3 has 15 residues. Germline V gene sequence: CDR1 LGHNA, CDR2 YSLEER. This CDR3 is CASSDTGTSMDEQYF.

The chain carries TRBV10-3 and TRBJ1-5; TCRdb picks TRBD1, but there is no DNA to check that call. The germline CDR1 and CDR2 sequences are ENHRY and SYGVKD. CDR3 length equals 15 residues. CDR3 residues: CAISDRDRDNQPQHF.

The rearrangement uses TRBV29-1 and TRBJ2-3; TCRdb returns TRBD1, unconfirmable since there is no DNA. The CDR3 consists of 16 residues. Germline assignment: CDR1 SQVTM and CDR2 ANQGSEA. This chain's CDR3 is CSADGFPKVPTDTQYF.

This chain uses TRBV27 with TRBJ2-1; the TCRdb call, TRBD2, lacks DNA for checking. This CDR3 is built from 19 residues. CDR1 and CDR2 from the germline V gene are MNHEY and SMNVEV (reference sequence). CDR3 protein: CASSLRTPPSGRGRSEQFF.

This sequence joins TRBV27 and TRBJ2-1; absent DNA, TCRdb's TRBD2 call cannot be checked. This CDR3 spans 13 amino acids. The germline gives CDR1 MNHEY, CDR2 SMNVEV (reference sequence). The chain's CDR3 is CASASTSLNEQFF.

The V call is TRBV20-1, the J call TRBJ2-2; TCRdb proposes TRBD1, but this gene call is untestable without DNA. The CDR3 covers 15 residues. From germline, CDR1 is DFQATT and CDR2 SNEGSKA (reference sequence). The CDR3 spells CSANNGQGSTGELFF.

The rearrangement uses TRBV6-2 or TRBV6-3 and TRBJ1-2; the D gene TCRdb calls, TRBD1, cannot be checked with no DNA. This CDR3 has 15 residues. Germline CDR1 reads MNHEY; CDR2 reads SVGEGT. The CDR3 is CASSSSSGSTYGYTF.